A selection of T cell receptor beta chains follows, all from one sample in a study of shared clonotypes between healthy human individuals. Generated by immunoSEQ multiplex PCR, the TCRdb table keeps only in-frame clones and is missing some. This sample has 2 million to 2.5 million clones, with around 93% found just once. Specimen: naive CD8+ T cells from PBMCs. The receptors derive from a man younger than 35 in good health. Some clones in this sample may be carry-over from other donors' samples. Both conserved end residues are part of each CDR3. The D gene is left open where the match is weak. Clone size, where shown, is once, few, many, or a class for clones that have expanded.

V	D	size	J	DNA	CDR3
TRBV10-3	.	.	TRBJ2-1	TGTGCCATCACGGACCCCCCCTACAATGAGCAGTTCTTC	CAITDPPYNEQFF
TRBV30	TRBD2	.	TRBJ2-7	TGTGCCTGGAGTCAGGCTAGCGGGGCGCAGTACGAGCAGTACTTC	CAWSQASGAQYEQYF
TRBV7-9	.	once	TRBJ1-1	TGTGCCAGCAGCCTCAGGACAGCCCCTCCTGAAGCTTTCTTT	CASSLRTAPPEAFF
TRBV28	.	.	TRBJ1-2	TGTGCCAGCAGCCGTGACAGTTCTTATGGCTACACCTTC	CASSRDSSYGYTF
TRBV29-1	.	few	TRBJ2-3	TGCAGCGTCCCCAGGGGGGCGGCCAACACAGATACGCAGTATTTT	CSVPRGAANTDTQYF
TRBV2	TRBD2	.	TRBJ2-2	TGTGCCAGCAGTGGGACTAGCGGGAATCCGCGCACCGGGGAGCTGTTTTTT	CASSGTSGNPRTGELFF
TRBV11-2	.	.	TRBJ1-2	TGTGCCAGCAGCCCCCCAGGGGAATTGAGCTATGGCTACACCTTC	CASSPPGELSYGYTF
TRBV7-9	.	.	TRBJ2-4	TGTGCCAGCAGCTTAAACAGGGCAGCCAAAAACATTCAGTACTTC	CASSLNRAAKNIQYF
TRBV27	TRBD1	.	TRBJ2-7	TGTGCCAGCAGTACCCGGACAGGGGGCAACGAGCAGTACTTC	CASSTRTGGNEQYF
TRBV9	.	.	TRBJ2-3	TGTGCCAGCAGCGTACAGTTGAGCACAGATACGCAGTATTTT	CASSVQLSTDTQYF
TRBV6-6	.	few	TRBJ1-1	TGTGCCAGCGCGCTACTCCCTCCAAACACTGAAGCTTTCTTT	CASALLPPNTEAFF
TRBV7-9	.	.	TRBJ2-1	TGTGCCAGCAGTAGCCCGGTGATTAGCCTCTACAATGAGCAGTTCTTC	CASSSPVISLYNEQFF
TRBV10-1	TRBD1	once	TRBJ1-4	TGCGCCAGACCGGGACAGGAGAGTGAAAAACTGTTTTTT	CARPGQESEKLFF
TRBV11-1	TRBD2	.	TRBJ2-7	TGTGCCAGCAGCCTCGCACGGGGACTAGTTTACGAGCAGTACTTC	CASSLARGLVYEQYF
TRBV2	.	.	TRBJ2-7	TGTGCCAGCAGAGAAAGTAACAGGATCGGCGAGCAGTACTTC	CASRESNRIGEQYF
TRBV27	TRBD1	.	TRBJ1-2	TGTGCCAGCAGCGACAGGGGGCAAAACGGCTACACCTTC	CASSDRGQNGYTF
TRBV29-1	TRBD2	.	TRBJ2-1	TGCAGCGTCCGTAGCGGGAGCTCCTACAATGAGCAGTTCTTC	CSVRSGSSYNEQFF
TRBV19	.	.	TRBJ2-7	TGTGCCAGTAGTATTGGGCTAGGGCTCTACGAGCAGTACTTC	CASSIGLGLYEQYF
TRBV29-1	TRBD1	few	TRBJ1-1	TGCAGCGGCGGGACAGGGGGAGCTTTCTTT	CSGGTGGAFF
TRBV19	.	.	TRBJ2-7	TGTGCCAGTAGTATGGGACGGGCCACCACCTACGAGCAGTACTTC	CASSMGRATTYEQYF
TRBV9	TRBD1	.	TRBJ2-7	TGTGCCAGCAGCGTAGGGGACAGGGGATTCGAGCAGTACTTC	CASSVGDRGFEQYF
TRBV11-3	.	.	TRBJ2-1	TGTGCCAGCAGCCCAGCGGTAGTTTCATACAATGAGCAGTTCTTC	CASSPAVVSYNEQFF
TRBV18	.	.	TRBJ1-5	TGTGCCAGCTCACCACCGGGCTATCAGCCCCAGCATTTT	CASSPPGYQPQHF
TRBV13	.	.	TRBJ2-1	TGTGCCAGCAGCGGGGGTGGGGTCCTCTACAATGAGCAGTTCTTC	CASSGGGVLYNEQFF
TRBV19	.	.	TRBJ2-1	TGTGCCAGTACACGCGGGGTAGAATCCTACAATGAGCAGTTCTTC	CASTRGVESYNEQFF
TRBV28	.	.	TRBJ2-1	TGTGCCAGCAGTTTAACTACTTACAATGAGCAGTTCTTC	CASSLTTYNEQFF
TRBV5-1	TRBD1	.	TRBJ2-1	TGCGCCAGCAGCTTGCCCGGGACAGGGAACTACAATGAGCAGTTCTTC	CASSLPGTGNYNEQFF
TRBV27	TRBD2	.	TRBJ2-3	TGTGCCAGCAGAGTACTAGCGGGAGAAGGCACAGATACGCAGTATTTT	CASRVLAGEGTDTQYF
TRBV7-3	.	.	TRBJ2-1	TGTGCCAGCAGCTTAATGATGGGGGACACGTTCTTC	CASSLMMGDTFF
TRBV27	.	.	TRBJ2-3	TGTGCCAGCAGTTCCGGGACTTTCGGCACAGATACGCAGTATTTT	CASSSGTFGTDTQYF
TRBV14	.	once	TRBJ1-2	TGTGCCAGCAGCCATCGGGCTACCCAGGTCGATGGCTACACCTTC	CASSHRATQVDGYTF
TRBV7-2	TRBD2	.	TRBJ2-5	TGTGCCAGCAGCTTAATTGTTAGCGGGAGGGTAAAGAAAGAGACCCAGTACTTC	CASSLIVSGRVKKETQYF
TRBV27	.	.	TRBJ2-7	TGTGCCAGCAGTTTAGGGACGGCCCCCTACGAGCAGTACTTC	CASSLGTAPYEQYF
TRBV10-3	.	.	TRBJ2-7	TGTGCCATCAGTGATTTCGGCGACAGAGCCTACGAGCAGTACTTC	CAISDFGDRAYEQYF
TRBV11-2	.	.	TRBJ2-7	TGTGCCAGCAGCTTAGAGGCGGGACCTAGCGCCTACGAGCAGTACTTC	CASSLEAGPSAYEQYF
TRBV29-1	.	few	TRBJ2-2	TGCAGCGTTGGTACAGGAGGCACCGGGGAGCTGTTTTTT	CSVGTGGTGELFF
TRBV28	.	.	TRBJ1-4	TGTGCCAGCAGTTTCAGGGGTGCTAATGAAAAACTGTTTTTT	CASSFRGANEKLFF
TRBV11-3	.	.	TRBJ2-1	TGTGCCAGCAGCGCCCGACAGCCACCCAATGAGCAGTTCTTC	CASSARQPPNEQFF
TRBV6-5	.	.	TRBJ1-2	TGTGCCAGCAAAATGGGGACGGACCTTAACTATGGCTACACCTTC	CASKMGTDLNYGYTF
TRBV27	.	once	TRBJ2-1	TGTGCCAGCAGGACACAGGTAAATGAGCAGTTCTTC	CASRTQVNEQFF
TRBV6-5	.	once	TRBJ2-5	TGTGCCAGCAGTAACCCTCGACAGCCCCAAGAGACCCAGTACTTC	CASSNPRQPQETQYF
TRBV28	TRBD2	.	TRBJ2-5	TGTGCCAGCAGTTTAGGGGGACTAGCGGGAGAAGAGACCCAGTACTTC	CASSLGGLAGEETQYF
TRBV7-8	TRBD2	.	TRBJ2-1	TGTGCCAGCAGCCCGGTTCCGCTAGCGGGAGACGAGCAGTTCTTC	CASSPVPLAGDEQFF
TRBV6-5	.	.	TRBJ2-5	TGTGCCAGGTGGCATCAGCTAGGGCTCTATGAGACCCAGTACTTC	CARWHQLGLYETQYF
TRBV9	.	.	TRBJ2-1	TGTGCCAGCAGCGCAGGAGTCAATGAGCAGTTCTTC	CASSAGVNEQFF
TRBV6-5	.	.	TRBJ1-1	TGTGCCAGCAGTGGTCCCTCAGGGACGAACACTGAAGCTTTCTTT	CASSGPSGTNTEAFF
TRBV4-3	.	.	TRBJ2-2	TGCGCCAGCAGCCAAGCCCTAGCGTACACCGGGGAGCTGTTTTTT	CASSQALAYTGELFF
TRBV27	TRBD1	.	TRBJ2-7	TGTGCCAGTCGCGACAGGGGCTACGAGCAGTACTTC	CASRDRGYEQYF
TRBV29-1	.	.	TRBJ2-7	TGCAGCGTTGAGCCGGGACTGGACTACGAGCAGTACTTC	CSVEPGLDYEQYF
TRBV4-3	TRBD1	.	TRBJ1-2	TGCGCCAGCAGCCAATTCCAACAGGGGGGCTATGGCTACACCTTC	CASSQFQQGGYGYTF
TRBV18	TRBD2	.	TRBJ2-2	TGTGCCAGCTCCCGGTTGAGGAGCGGGAGGGACACCGGGGAGCTGTTTTTT	CASSRLRSGRDTGELFF